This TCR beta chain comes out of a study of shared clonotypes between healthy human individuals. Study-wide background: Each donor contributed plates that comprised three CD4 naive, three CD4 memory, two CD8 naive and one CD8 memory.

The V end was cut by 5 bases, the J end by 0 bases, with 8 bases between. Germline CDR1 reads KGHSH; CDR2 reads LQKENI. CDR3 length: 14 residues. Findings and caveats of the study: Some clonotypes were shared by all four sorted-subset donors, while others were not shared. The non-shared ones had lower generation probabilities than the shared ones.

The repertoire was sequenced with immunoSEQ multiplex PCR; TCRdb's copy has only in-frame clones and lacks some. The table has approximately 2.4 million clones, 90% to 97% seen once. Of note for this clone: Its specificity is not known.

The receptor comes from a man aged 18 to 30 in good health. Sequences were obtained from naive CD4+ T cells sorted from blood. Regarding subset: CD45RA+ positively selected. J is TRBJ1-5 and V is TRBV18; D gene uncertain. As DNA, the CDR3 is TGTGCCAGCTCAGCAGAAAATAGCAATCAGCCCCAGCATTTT. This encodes CASSAENSNQPQHF.